This T cell receptor beta chain was obtained from a study of shared clonotypes between healthy human individuals. In germline, CDR1 is SGHRS, CDR2 YFSETQ. The CDR3 length is 16 residues. Trimming took 3 bases from V and 8 from J; bases not matched to a gene: 12. TCRdb's copy holds only in-frame clones and misses some; the assay was immunoSEQ multiplex PCR. The profile shows millions of clones, roughly 94% of them singletons. This rearrangement joins TRBV5-1 to TRBJ2-1; 9 bases agree with TRBD2. Sequencing was done on a sample of naive CD4+ T cells sorted from blood. This sample's subset: CD45RA+ positively selected. This TCR was sampled from a man aged 18 to 29 in good health. CDR3 coding DNA: TGCGCCAGCAGCTCCTACAAGCGGGAGGTAGGGGATGAGCAGTTCTTC. As protein: CASSSYKREVGDEQFF.